The sample holds a few counts of the clone carrying this T cell receptor beta chain. RNA extraction was followed by reverse transcription into cDNA, which acted as the sequencing template. Measured with immunoSEQ multiplex PCR; TCRdb has only the in-frame clones, and not every one. The sample carries 130,000 to 150,000 clones, 51% recorded once. Germline V CDR1 and CDR2: ENHRY, SYGVKD. The V end lost 10 bases, the J end lost 10 bases, and 26 bases lay between the germline ends. The CDR3 has 15 residues. This entry belongs to a study of CD8+ T cells in alopecia areata. This sequence joins TRBV10-3 and TRBJ2-1; the D gene is possibly TRBD2 (6 bases). The source was CD4+ T cells sorted from blood, collected at week 0. This receptor was taken from a human donor with alopecia areata. Written as DNA, the CDR3 is TGTGCCACCGGGGTGACGGGAGAGGTCGGTCCCGAGCAGTTCTTC. Translation gives CATGVTGEVGPEQFF.